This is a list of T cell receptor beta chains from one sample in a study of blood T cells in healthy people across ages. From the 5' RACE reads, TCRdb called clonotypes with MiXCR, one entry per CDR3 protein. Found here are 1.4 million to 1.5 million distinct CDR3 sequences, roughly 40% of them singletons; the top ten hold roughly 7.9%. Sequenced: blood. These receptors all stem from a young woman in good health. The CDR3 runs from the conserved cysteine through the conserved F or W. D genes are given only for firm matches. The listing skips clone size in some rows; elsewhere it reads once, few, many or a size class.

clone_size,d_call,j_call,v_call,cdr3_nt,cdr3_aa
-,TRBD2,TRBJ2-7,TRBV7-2,TGTGCCAGCAGCTTCGGTCTAGCGGGAGTATACGAGCAGTACTTC,CASSFGLAGVYEQYF
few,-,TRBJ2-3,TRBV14,TGTGCCAGCAGCCAAGTGCTGGTCGGCAGGAGCACAGATACGCAGTATTTT,CASSQVLVGRSTDTQYF
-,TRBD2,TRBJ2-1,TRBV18,TGTGCCAGCTCGCCTACTAGCGGGAGGGCCGGCAATGAGCAGTTCTTC,CASSPTSGRAGNEQFF
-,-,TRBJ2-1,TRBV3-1,TGTGCCAGCAGCCAAGATTCGGTCCCGGGGAGTGAGCAGTTCTTC,CASSQDSVPGSEQFF
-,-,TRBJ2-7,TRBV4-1,TGCGTCAGCAGCCAAGATGGGGGCTCCTACGAGCAGTACTTC,CVSSQDGGSYEQYF
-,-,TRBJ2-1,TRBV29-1,TGCAGCGTTGTGTGGCTAGAGACTTACAATGAGCAGTTCTTC,CSVVWLETYNEQFF
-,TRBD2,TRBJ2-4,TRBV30,TGTGCCTGGAATGCACTAGCGGGGGGACAGAACCTAGCCAAAAACATTCAGTACTTC,CAWNALAGGQNLAKNIQYF
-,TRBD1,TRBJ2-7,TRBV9,TGTGCCAGCAGCGTAGGAGGGGGCAAAATCGACGAGCAGTACTTC,CASSVGGGKIDEQYF
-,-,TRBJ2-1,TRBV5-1,TGCGCCAGCAGCTTGTATGAGGGAGGCACCTACAATGAGCAGTTCTTC,CASSLYEGGTYNEQFF
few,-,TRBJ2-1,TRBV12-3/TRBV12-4,TGTGCCAGCAGCCCCGGGACGCCTAATGAGCAGTTCTTC,CASSPGTPNEQFF
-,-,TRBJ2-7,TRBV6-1,TGTGCCAGCAGTGCCCGACAGCCCTCCTACGAGCAGTACTTC,CASSARQPSYEQYF
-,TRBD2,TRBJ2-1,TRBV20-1,TGCAGTGCTAGGACTAGCGGATTTTCATACAATGAGCAGTTCTTC,CSARTSGFSYNEQFF
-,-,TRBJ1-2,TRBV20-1,TGCAGTGCTAGAGGGCCCCCAGCCCTTCGGGGTGGCTATGGCTACACCTTC,CSARGPPALRGGYGYTF
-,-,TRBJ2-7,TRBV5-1,TGCGCCAGCAGCTTGCGATCGGGGGAACGATACGAGCAGTACTTC,CASSLRSGERYEQYF
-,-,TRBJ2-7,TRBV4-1,TGCGCCAGCAGCCTCGTGGGACTCACGCCGAATGAGCAGTACTTC,CASSLVGLTPNEQYF
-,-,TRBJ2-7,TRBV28,TGTGCCAGCAGTGGCAGCAACTCGGGTCTCTACGAGCAGTACTTC,CASSGSNSGLYEQYF
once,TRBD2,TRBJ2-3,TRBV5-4,TGTGCCAGCAGCTTGCCGGCTAGCGGGGGGTTAGATACGCAGTATTTT,CASSLPASGGLDTQYF
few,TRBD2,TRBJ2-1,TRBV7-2,TGTGCCAGCAGCCCGCCGGGTAGCGGGTTATACAATGAGCAGTTCTTC,CASSPPGSGLYNEQFF
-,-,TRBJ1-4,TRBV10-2,TGCGCCAGGATTCGGGGGACCAATGAAAAACTGTTTTTT,CARIRGTNEKLFF
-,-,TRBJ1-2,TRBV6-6,TGTGCCAGCAGTACGTATGGCTACACCTTC,CASSTYGYTF
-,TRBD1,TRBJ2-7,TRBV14,TGTGCCAGCAGCCAACCCGGGACAGGTTTCGAGCAGTACTTC,CASSQPGTGFEQYF
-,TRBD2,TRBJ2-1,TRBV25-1,TGTGCCAGCAGTGAATTGGGACTAGCAACCTACAATGAGCAGTTCTTC,CASSELGLATYNEQFF
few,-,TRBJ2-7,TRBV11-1,TGTGCCAGCAGCGCAGAGTACGAGCAGTACTTC,CASSAEYEQYF
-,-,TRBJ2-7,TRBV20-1,TGCAGTGCTAGACTTGTGGCCCACGAGCAGTACTTC,CSARLVAHEQYF
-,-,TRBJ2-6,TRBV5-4,TGTGCCAGCATGGGGACGCTCCTCTCTGGGGCCAACGTCCTGACTTTC,CASMGTLLSGANVLTF
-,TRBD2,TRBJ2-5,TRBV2,TGTGCCAGCATGTTAGCGGGGGGCCGAACTCAAGAGACCCAGTACTTC,CASMLAGGRTQETQYF
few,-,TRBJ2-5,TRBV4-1,TGCGCCAGCAGCCACCCCTCCGGGCCCCCGTACTTC,CASSHPSGPPYF
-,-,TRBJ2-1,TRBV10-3,TGTGCCATCAGTGAGTCAGGGAAAGGGGGGAATGAGCAGTTCTTC,CAISESGKGGNEQFF
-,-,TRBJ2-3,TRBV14,TGTGCCAGCAGCCAAGATCGGGGACTTAGCACAGATACGCAGTATTTT,CASSQDRGLSTDTQYF
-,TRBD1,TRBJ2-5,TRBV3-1,TGTGCCAGCAGCCGTGAGGGGGCGGACCAAGAGACCCAGTACTTC,CASSREGADQETQYF
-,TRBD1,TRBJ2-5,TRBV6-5,TGTGCCAGCAGTTACCTGCAGGGGGTCCAAGAGACCCAGTACTTC,CASSYLQGVQETQYF
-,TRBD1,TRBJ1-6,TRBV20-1,TGCAGTGCTAATCGGGACAGGGGCGAAAGGGGGTATTCACCCCTCCACTTT,CSANRDRGERGYSPLHF
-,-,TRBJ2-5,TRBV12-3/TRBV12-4,TGTGCCAGCAGTTTTAGGGGACTCCCAGGGGAGACCCAGTACTTC,CASSFRGLPGETQYF
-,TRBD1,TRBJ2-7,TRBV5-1,TGCGCCAGCATTGCGACACAGGGGCCCCCCTACGAGCAGTACTTC,CASIATQGPPYEQYF
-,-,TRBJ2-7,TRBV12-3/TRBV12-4,TGTGCCAGCAGTCCCCCCTCGGCCCGCGGAGAGCAGTACTTC,CASSPPSARGEQYF
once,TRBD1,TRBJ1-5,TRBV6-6,TGTGCCAGCAGAAGGACAGGGGAAGGCAATCAGCCCCAGCATTTT,CASRRTGEGNQPQHF
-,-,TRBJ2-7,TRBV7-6,TGTGCCAGCAGCTGGGGAGAGGGCTACGAGCAGTACTTC,CASSWGEGYEQYF
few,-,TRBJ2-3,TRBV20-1,TGCAGTGCCGAGCCGCAGGGTGGCACAGATACGCAGTATTTT,CSAEPQGGTDTQYF
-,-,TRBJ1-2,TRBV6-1,TGTGCCAGCAGTGAAGCGCTTCCCGCAGGGAGCTATGGCTACACCTTC,CASSEALPAGSYGYTF
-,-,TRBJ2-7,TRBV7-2,TGTGCCAGCAGCTCCGGCTTAGGGAGGTACGAGCAGTACTTC,CASSSGLGRYEQYF